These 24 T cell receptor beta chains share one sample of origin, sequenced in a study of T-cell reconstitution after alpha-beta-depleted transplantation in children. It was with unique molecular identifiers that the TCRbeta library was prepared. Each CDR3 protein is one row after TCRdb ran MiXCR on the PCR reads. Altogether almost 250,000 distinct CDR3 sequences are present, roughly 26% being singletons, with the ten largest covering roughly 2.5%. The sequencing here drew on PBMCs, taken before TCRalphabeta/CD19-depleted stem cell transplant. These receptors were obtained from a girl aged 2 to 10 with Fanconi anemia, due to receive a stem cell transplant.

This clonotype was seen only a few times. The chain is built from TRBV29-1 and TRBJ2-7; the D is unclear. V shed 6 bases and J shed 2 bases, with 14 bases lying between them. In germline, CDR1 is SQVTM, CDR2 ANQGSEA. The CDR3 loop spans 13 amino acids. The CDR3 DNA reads TGCAGCGTCCACGACCTGGGGACCTACGAGCAGTACTTC. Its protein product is CSVHDLGTYEQYF.

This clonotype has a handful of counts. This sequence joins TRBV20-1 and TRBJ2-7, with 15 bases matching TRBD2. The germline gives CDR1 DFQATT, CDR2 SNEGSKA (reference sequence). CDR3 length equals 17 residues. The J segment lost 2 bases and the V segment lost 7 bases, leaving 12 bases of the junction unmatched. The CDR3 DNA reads TGCAGTGTCACCCCCGGACTAGCGGGAGGGTTCGCCTACGAGCAGTACTTC. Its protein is CSVTPGLAGGFAYEQYF.

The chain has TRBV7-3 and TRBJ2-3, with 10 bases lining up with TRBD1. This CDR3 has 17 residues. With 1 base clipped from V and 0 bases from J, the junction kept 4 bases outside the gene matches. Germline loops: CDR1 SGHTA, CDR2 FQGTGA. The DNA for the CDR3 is TGTGCCAGCAGCTTAATGGGACAGGGGATTAGCACAGATACGCAGTATTTT. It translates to CASSLMGQGISTDTQYF.

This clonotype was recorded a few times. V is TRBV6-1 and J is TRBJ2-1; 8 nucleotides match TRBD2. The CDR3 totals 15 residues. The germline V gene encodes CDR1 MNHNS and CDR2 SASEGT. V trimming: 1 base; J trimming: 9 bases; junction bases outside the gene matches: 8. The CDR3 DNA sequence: TGTGCCAGCAGTGAAGGTGGAGCGGGAGTAGGTGAGCAGTTCTTC. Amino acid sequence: CASSEGGAGVGEQFF.

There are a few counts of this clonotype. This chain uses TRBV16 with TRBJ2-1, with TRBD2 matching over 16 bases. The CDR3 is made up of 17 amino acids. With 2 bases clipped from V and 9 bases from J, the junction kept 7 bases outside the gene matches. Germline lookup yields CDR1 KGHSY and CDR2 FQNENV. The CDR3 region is CASSQIGTSGRALEQFF. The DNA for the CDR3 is TGTGCCAGCAGCCAAATTGGGACTAGCGGGAGGGCCCTTGAGCAGTTCTTC.

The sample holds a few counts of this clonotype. CDR3 in amino acids: CSAGTSGRRTGELFF. Written as DNA, the CDR3 is TGCAGTGCTGGGACTAGCGGGAGGCGGACCGGGGAGCTGTTTTTT. V usage is TRBV20-1 and J usage is TRBJ2-2; 15 nucleotides match TRBD2. J was trimmed by 5 bases and V by 5 bases; bases with no gene match: 3. Germline V gene data show CDR1 as DFQATT and CDR2 as SNEGSKA (reference sequence). The CDR3 is made up of 15 amino acids.

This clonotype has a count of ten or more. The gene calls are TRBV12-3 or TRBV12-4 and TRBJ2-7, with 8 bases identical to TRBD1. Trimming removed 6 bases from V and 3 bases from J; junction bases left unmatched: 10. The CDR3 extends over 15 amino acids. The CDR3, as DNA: TGTGCCAGCAGCCCGGACAGGGCCCCAATCTACGAGCAGTACTTC. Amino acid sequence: CASSPDRAPIYEQYF.

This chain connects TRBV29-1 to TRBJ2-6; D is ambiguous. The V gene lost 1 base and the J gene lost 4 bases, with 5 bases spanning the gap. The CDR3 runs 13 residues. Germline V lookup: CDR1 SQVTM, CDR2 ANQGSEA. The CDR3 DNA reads TGCAGCGTTGAAGTCTCCGGGGCCAACGTCCTGACTTTC. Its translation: CSVEVSGANVLTF.

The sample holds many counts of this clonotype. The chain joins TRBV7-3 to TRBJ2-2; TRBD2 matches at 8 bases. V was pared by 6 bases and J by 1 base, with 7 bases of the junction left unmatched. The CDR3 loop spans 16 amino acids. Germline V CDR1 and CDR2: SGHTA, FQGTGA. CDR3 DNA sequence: TGTGCCAGCAGTCCCCCCGGGGGGGAGAACACCGGGGAGCTGTTTTTT. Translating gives CASSPPGGENTGELFF.

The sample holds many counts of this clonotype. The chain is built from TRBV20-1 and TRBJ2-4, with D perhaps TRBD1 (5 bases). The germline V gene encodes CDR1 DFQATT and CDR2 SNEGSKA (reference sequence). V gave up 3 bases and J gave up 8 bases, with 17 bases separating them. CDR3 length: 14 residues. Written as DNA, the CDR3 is TGCAGTGCTAGGAGGCCAGGACAAAGGGACATTCAGTACTTC. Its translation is CSARRPGQRDIQYF.

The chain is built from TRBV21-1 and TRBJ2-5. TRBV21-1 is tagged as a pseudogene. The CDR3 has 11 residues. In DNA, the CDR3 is TGTGCTAGCAGCAAAATGGAGACCCAGTACTTC. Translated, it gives CASSKMETQYF.

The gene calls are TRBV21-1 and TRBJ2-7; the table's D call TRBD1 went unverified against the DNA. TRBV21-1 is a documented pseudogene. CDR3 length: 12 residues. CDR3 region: CASIQGSHEQYF. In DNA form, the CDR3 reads TGTGCCAGCATACAGGGTTCCCACGAGCAGTACTTC.

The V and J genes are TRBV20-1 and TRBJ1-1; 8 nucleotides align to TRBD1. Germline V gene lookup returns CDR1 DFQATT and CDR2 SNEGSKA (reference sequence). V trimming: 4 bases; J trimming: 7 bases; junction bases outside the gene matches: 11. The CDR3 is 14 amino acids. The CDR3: CSAKLSRTGSEAFF. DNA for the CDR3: TGCAGTGCTAAGCTGAGCCGGACAGGGAGTGAAGCTTTCTTT.

CDR3 DNA: TGCAGTGCTAGAGGGGACAGGGTATGGTTAGAGGGCTACACCTTC. Amino acid sequence: CSARGDRVWLEGYTF. The V call is TRBV20-1, the J call TRBJ1-2, with TRBD1 matching over 9 bases. The germline V gene encodes CDR1 DFQATT and CDR2 SNEGSKA (reference sequence). The ends lost 1 base at V and 8 bases at J; junction bases unmatched: 11. The CDR3 covers 15 residues.

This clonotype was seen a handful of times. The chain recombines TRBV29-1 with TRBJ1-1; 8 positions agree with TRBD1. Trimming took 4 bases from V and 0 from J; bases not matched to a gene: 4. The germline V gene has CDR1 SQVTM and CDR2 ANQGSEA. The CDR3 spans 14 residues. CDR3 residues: CSVGEQGVNTEAFF. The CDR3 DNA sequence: TGCAGCGTTGGCGAACAGGGGGTGAACACTGAAGCTTTCTTT.

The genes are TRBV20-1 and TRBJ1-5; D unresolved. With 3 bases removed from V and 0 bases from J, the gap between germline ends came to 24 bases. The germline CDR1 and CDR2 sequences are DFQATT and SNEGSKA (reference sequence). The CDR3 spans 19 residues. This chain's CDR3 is CSASRSLWAGRNSNQPQHF. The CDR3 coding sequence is TGCAGTGCTAGTCGTTCATTGTGGGCTGGCAGAAATAGCAATCAGCCCCAGCATTTT.

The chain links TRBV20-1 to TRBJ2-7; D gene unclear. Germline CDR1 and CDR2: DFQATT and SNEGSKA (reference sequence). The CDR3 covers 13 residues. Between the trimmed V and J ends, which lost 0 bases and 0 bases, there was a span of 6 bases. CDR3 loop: CSARDLFSYEQYF. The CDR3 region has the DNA TGCAGTGCTAGAGATTTGTTCTCCTACGAGCAGTACTTC.

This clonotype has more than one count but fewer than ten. The CDR3 sequence: CASSSGQGVPEAFF. Here the CDR3 DNA reads TGCGCCAGCAGTTCGGGACAGGGGGTACCTGAAGCTTTCTTT. The rearrangement joins TRBV5-1 to TRBJ1-1; 11 bases fit TRBD1. This CDR3 contains 14 residues. Germline loops: CDR1 SGHRS, CDR2 YFSETQ. Trimming removed 5 bases from V and 6 bases from J; junction bases left unmatched: 6.

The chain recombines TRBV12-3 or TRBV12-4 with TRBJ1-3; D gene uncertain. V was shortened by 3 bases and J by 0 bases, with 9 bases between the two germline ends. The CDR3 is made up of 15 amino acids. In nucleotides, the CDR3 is TGTGCCAGCAGTTTTAGCACTGACTCTGGAAACACCATATATTTT. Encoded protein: CASSFSTDSGNTIYF.

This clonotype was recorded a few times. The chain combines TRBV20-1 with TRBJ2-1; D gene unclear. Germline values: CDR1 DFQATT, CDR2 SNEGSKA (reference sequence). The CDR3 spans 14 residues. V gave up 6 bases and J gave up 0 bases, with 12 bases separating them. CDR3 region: CSARIFSSYNEQFF. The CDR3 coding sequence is TGCAGTGCCAGAATCTTTAGCTCCTACAATGAGCAGTTCTTC.

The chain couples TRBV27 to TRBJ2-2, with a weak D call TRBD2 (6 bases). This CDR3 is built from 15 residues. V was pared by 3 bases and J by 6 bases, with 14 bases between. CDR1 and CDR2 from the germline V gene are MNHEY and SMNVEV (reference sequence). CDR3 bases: TGTGCCAGCAGTTTTGGGTCAAGGGAGGCCGGGGAGCTGTTTTTT. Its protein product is CASSFGSREAGELFF.

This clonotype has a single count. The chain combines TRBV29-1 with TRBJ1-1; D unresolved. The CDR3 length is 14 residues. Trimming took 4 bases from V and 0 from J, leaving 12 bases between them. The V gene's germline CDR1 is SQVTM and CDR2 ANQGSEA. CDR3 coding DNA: TGCAGCGTTGCCCCCTCGGCTTTGAACACTGAAGCTTTCTTT. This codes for CSVAPSALNTEAFF.

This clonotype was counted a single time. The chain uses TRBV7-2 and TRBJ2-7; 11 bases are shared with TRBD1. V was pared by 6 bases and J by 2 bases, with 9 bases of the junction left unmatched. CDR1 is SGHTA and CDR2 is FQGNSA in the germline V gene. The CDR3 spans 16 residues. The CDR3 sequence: CASRRSGQGGTYEQYF. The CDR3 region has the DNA TGTGCCAGCAGGCGCTCGGGACAGGGGGGTACCTACGAGCAGTACTTC.

The DNA of the CDR3 is TGTGCCAGCAGGCAACAGGGGGAAGAGACCCAGTACTTC. Amino acid sequence: CASRQQGEETQYF. V usage is TRBV6-1 and J usage is TRBJ2-5; TRBD1 matches at 8 bases. This CDR3 has 13 residues. Germline CDR1 MNHNS, CDR2 SASEGT. Trimming removed 6 bases from V and 3 bases from J; junction bases left unmatched: 3.